This T cell receptor beta chain came from a study of OX40 agonist ivuxolimab in advanced cancers. Looking at the study overall: Patients were dosed intravenously with ivuxolimab at 0.01 to 10 mg/kg every 2 weeks. Broader study findings: In CD8+ T cells, expanded clones were on average more numerous than in CD4+.

The data were produced by immunoSEQ multiplex PCR, yet TCRdb's version contains in-frame clones alone and is incomplete. The sample includes 90,000 to 100,000 clones, around nine tenths of them seen just once. Concerning this clone itself: Antigen unknown.

The sequence came from an adult with an advanced solid tumor such as melanoma, head and neck, liver or kidney cancer. Source: CD4+ or CD8+ T cells sorted from blood, taken in a trial of the OX40 agonist ivuxolimab.

CDR3 loop: CATHTSGEYNEQFF. CDR3 in DNA: TGTGCCACCCACACTAGCGGGGAGTACAATGAGCAGTTCTTC. The rearrangement links TRBV10-3 to TRBJ2-1, with TRBD2 identical over 10 bases. The J segment lost 4 bases and the V segment lost 10 bases, leaving 7 bases of the junction unmatched. This CDR3 has 14 residues. Germline V CDR1 and CDR2: ENHRY, SYGVKD.